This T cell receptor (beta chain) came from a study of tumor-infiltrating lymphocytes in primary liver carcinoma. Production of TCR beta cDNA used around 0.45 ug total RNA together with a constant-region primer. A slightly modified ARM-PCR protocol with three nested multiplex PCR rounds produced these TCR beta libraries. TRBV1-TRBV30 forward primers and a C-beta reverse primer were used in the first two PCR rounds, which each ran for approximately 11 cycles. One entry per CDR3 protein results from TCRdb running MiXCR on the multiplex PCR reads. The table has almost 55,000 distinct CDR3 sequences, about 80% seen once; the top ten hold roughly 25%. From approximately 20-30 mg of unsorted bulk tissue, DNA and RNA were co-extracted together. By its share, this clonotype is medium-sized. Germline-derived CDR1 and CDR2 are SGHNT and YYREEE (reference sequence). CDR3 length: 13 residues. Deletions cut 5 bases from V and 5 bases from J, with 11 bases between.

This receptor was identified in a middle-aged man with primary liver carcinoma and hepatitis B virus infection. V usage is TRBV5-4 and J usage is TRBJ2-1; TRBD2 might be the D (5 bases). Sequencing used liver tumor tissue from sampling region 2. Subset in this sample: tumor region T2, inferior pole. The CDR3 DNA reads TGTGCCAGCAGGCTACGGGATCACAATGAGCAGTTCTTC. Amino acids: CASRLRDHNEQFF. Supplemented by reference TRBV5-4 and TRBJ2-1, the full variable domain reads ETGVTQSPTHLIKTRGQQVTLRCSSQSGHNTVSWYQQALGQGPQFIFQYYREEENGRGNFPPRFSGLQFPNYSSELNVNALELDDSALYLCASRLRDHNEQFFGPGTRLTVL.